The source of this T cell receptor beta chain is a study of cytomegalovirus exposure and HLA in healthy donors. PCR primers comprised 60 Vbeta and 13 Jbeta primers. TCRdb's copy holds only in-frame clones and misses some; the assay was immunoSEQ multiplex PCR. The repertoire has 150,000 to 200,000 clones, roughly 74% of them found once; the top ten carry about 11%. General observations from the study: Roughly even sequencing depth across donors was the assumption behind the presence/absence analyses.

The study sampled nominally healthy donors, though unrecorded immune exposures were likely. Details on this clone: Its specificity is unknown.

In germline, CDR1 is GTSNPN, CDR2 SVGIG (reference sequence). This CDR3 comprises 14 residues. V dropped 3 bases and J dropped 2; count of bases not matched to a gene: 7. The gene calls are TRBV30 and TRBJ2-7; 7 bases align to TRBD2. This receptor was taken from a man in his late teens or twenties in good health and CMV-seropositive. Sequencing input: PBMCs. The CDR3 protein is CAWSTSSGPYEQYF. As DNA, the CDR3 is TGTGCCTGGAGCACCTCTAGCGGACCCTACGAGCAGTACTTC. Filled out from reference TRBV30 and TRBJ2-7, the complete variable domain reads SQTIHQWPATLVQPVGSPLSLECTVEGTSNPNLYWYRQAAGRGLQLLFYSVGIGQISSEVPQNLSASRPQDRQFILSSKKLLLSDSGFYLCAWSTSSGPYEQYFGPGTRLTVT.